This T cell receptor (beta chain) is from a study of spatial heterogeneity in lung cancer. Study-wide context: Within tumor regions, the number of TCR transcripts tracked closely with a T cell module score obtained from matched bulk RNA-seq. Averaged across combinations, each unique TCR and UMI pairing appeared more than ten times in raw reads, which were uncorrected. Study results and caveats: Tracking of tumor mutation counts was seen in expanded intratumoral alpha and beta TCR counts.

On each TCR cDNA molecule, a unique molecular identifier was present. Via MiXCR, TCRdb re-called the 5' RACE reads, giving one row per CDR3 protein. The table records a few thousand distinct CDR3 sequences, 14% to 15% of them present only once. The CDR3 is 14 amino acids. The ends were cut back, 2 bases at V and 5 bases at J, with 7 bases in the middle. From germline, CDR1 is MDHEN and CDR2 SYDVKM. This clonotype counts as medium-sized. Its antigen remains unidentified. The time point denotes: sample taken at primary tumor resection. Sequencing was performed on whole RNA extracted from tumor and nontumor lung tissue, or from frozen PBMC, and the material was left unsorted.

This receptor was obtained from a female donor with early-stage non-small cell lung cancer. The chain uses TRBV28 and TRBJ1-6; no firm D call. The specimen was lung tumor tissue, collected at surgery. The CDR3 nucleotides read TGTGCCAGCAGTTTACACAGCAATAATTCACCCCTCCACTTT. Amino acids: CASSLHSNNSPLHF. The full variable domain, with the rest looked up from reference TRBV28 and TRBJ1-6, is DVKVTQSSRYLVKRTGEKVFLECVQDMDHENMFWYRQDPGLGLRLIYFSYDVKMKEKGDIPEGYSVSREKKERFSLILESASTNQTSMYLCASSLHSNNSPLHFGNGTRLTVT.